This T cell receptor (beta chain) was retrieved from a study of blood T cell repertoires in COVID-19. Study-level information: From the United States, Italy and Spain came samples of acute and convalescent COVID-19. The analysed material was cDNA or gDNA that came from T cells, B-cell-depleted T cells, or PBMCs.

In the original workflow: The assay estimated nucleated cells by amplifying reference gene primers. Using immunoSEQ multiplex PCR, the repertoire was profiled, and TCRdb retains in-frame clones only, with some absent. The V and J calls and clone size are taken from that table; D and trimming were inferred from the DNA. The table includes some 210,000 clones, roughly 78% detected once. This TCR derives from a woman between 40 and 50 years old with acute or convalescent COVID-19. Sequencing was done on a sample of peripheral blood.

This chain's CDR3 is CASSLAGTGGREQFF. In DNA, the CDR3 is TGTGCCAGCAGCTTAGCGGGGACAGGGGGCCGAGAGCAGTTCTTC. V gene TRBV7-9 combines with J gene TRBJ2-1, with 12 positions matching TRBD1. The CDR3 runs 15 residues. CDR1 is SEHNR and CDR2 is FQNEAQ in the germline V gene (reference sequence). Trimming cost V 0 bases and J 10 bases; bases outside gene matches: 4.